This TCR beta chain was obtained from a study of blood T cell repertoires in COVID-19. Study details: The study drew acute and convalescent COVID-19 samples from the United States, Italy and Spain.

Repertoires were generated with immunoSEQ multiplex PCR, while TCRdb's copy carries only in-frame clones and drops some. The sample holds over 250,000 clones, approximately 90% seen once. CDR3 length: 14 amino acids. Germline assignment: CDR1 SGDLS and CDR2 YYNGEE. V was pared by 2 bases and J by 10 bases, with 13 bases between. Those enrolled in Seattle joined during active infection and were followed longitudinally afterward. What was sequenced was peripheral blood. This TCR came from a woman in her fifties or sixties with COVID-19, enrolled during active disease. The V and J genes are TRBV9 and TRBJ1-6; no clear D gene. CDR3 coding DNA: TGTGCCAGCAGCGTGGCGGGGTTCCCCTCACCCCTCCACTTT. Residues: CASSVAGFPSPLHF.